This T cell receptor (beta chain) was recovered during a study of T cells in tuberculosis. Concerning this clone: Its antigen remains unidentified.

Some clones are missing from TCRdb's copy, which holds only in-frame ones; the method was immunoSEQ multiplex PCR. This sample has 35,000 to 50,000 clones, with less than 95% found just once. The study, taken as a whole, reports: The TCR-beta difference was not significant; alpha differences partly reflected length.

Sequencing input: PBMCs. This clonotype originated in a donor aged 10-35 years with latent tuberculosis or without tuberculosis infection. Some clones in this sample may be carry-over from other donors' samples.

CDR3 nucleotide sequence: TGCAGCGTTGTAGGCCCGGGACAGGGTACCCCCCTCCCTGCTAACTATGGCTACACCTTC. This encodes CSVVGPGQGTPLPANYGYTF. The V and J genes are TRBV29-1 and TRBJ1-2; the match to TRBD1 covers 9 bases. V trimming: 4 bases; J trimming: 0 bases; junction bases outside the gene matches: 21. The CDR3 covers 20 residues. Germline CDR1 reads SQVTM; CDR2 reads ANQGSEA.